Listed here are 16 T cell receptor beta chains from one sample, sequenced in a study of technical replicates of blood from a handful of donors. Profiled with immunoSEQ multiplex PCR; TCRdb holds only in-frame clones, not every one. Here the sample spans 75,000 to 95,000 clones, about 89% being singletons. The sequencing input was T cells isolated from PBMCs. All receptors derive from a human donor in good health.

The chain recombines TRBV4-2 with TRBJ2-5; D is ambiguous. The end of the DNA is better explained by TRBJ2-7, so the J call may be wrong. CDR1 is LGHNA, CDR2 YNFKEQ, per germline. This CDR3 is built from 15 residues. The CDR3 DNA sequence: TGTGCCAGCAGCGAATCGGCCCCACATCTGGGCGAGCAGTACTTC. This encodes CASSESAPHLGEQYF.

This clone occurred a few times. This sequence joins TRBV5-4 and TRBJ1-2; 9 bases line up with TRBD1. Germline V gives CDR1 SGHNT, CDR2 YYREEE (reference sequence). The CDR3 contains 15 residues. Trimming at V came to 5 bases and at J to 0 bases, leaving 5 bases not matched to a gene. CDR3 loop: CASRLRQGANYGYTF. The CDR3 DNA is TGTGCCAGCAGACTCCGACAGGGGGCTAACTATGGCTACACCTTC.

This clone was seen a single time. Other nucleotide sequences in the sample specify the same CDR3. V gene TRBV5-1 combines with J gene TRBJ1-2; TRBD1 matches at 7 bases. The CDR3 sequence is 14 residues long. The J segment lost 2 bases and the V segment lost 0 bases, leaving 1 base of the junction unmatched. The germline V gene encodes CDR1 SGHRS and CDR2 YFSETQ. CDR3 protein: CASSLGQGNYGYTF. The DNA for the CDR3 is TGCGCCAGCAGCTTGGGACAGGGCAACTATGGCTACACCTTC.

This chain joins TRBV4-1 and TRBJ1-6; TRBD1 matches at 8 bases. Germline CDR1 is MGHRA and CDR2 is YSYEKL. The CDR3 spans 14 residues. V was clipped by 6 bases and J by 6 bases; unmatched bases: 4. The CDR3 DNA sequence: TGCGCCAGCAGACGGACAGGGAGTAATTCACCCCTCCACTTT. Protein: CASRRTGSNSPLHF.

V usage is TRBV7-2 and J usage is TRBJ1-3, with a possible D match to TRBD1 (6 bases). The CDR3 runs to 15 residues. Between the trimmed V and J ends, which lost 4 bases and 4 bases, there was a span of 14 bases. Germline CDR1 SGHTA, CDR2 FQGNSA. Written as DNA, the CDR3 is TGTGCCAGCAGCTATAGTCGGACAGTAGGAAACACCATATATTTT. Translation gives CASSYSRTVGNTIYF.

The J gene is TRBJ2-4, the V gene TRBV6-1, with D unclear. This CDR3 is 15 amino acids long. V was pared by 6 bases and J by 0 bases, with 12 bases between. The germline CDR1 and CDR2 sequences are MNHNS and SASEGT. In DNA, the CDR3 is TGTGCCAGCAGACGGTTATTAGAAGCCAAAAACATTCAGTACTTC. It yields the protein CASRRLLEAKNIQYF.

This rearrangement joins TRBV4-1 to TRBJ1-1, with D hard to call. The CDR3 runs to 13 residues. Germline V gene data show CDR1 as MGHRA and CDR2 as YSYEKL. Trimming removed 3 bases from V and 8 bases from J, with 13 bases in between. CDR3 sequence (DNA): TGCGCCAGCAGCCAGATGGGCGCATTCGAAGCTTTCTTT. Its protein product is CASSQMGAFEAFF.

This clone showed up just once. The V call is TRBV9, the J call TRBJ2-1; 9 nucleotides line up with TRBD2. The CDR3 loop spans 15 amino acids. The trim removed 5 bases at V and 4 bases at J, leaving 7 bases unmatched. The germline V gene encodes CDR1 SGDLS and CDR2 YYNGEE. The DNA of the CDR3 is TGTGCCAGCAGTGATCTAGCGGGACCTTACAATGAGCAGTTCTTC. Its protein is CASSDLAGPYNEQFF. Full variable domain (rest looked up from reference TRBV9 and TRBJ2-1): DSGVTQTPKHLITATGQRVTLRCSPRSGDLSVYWYQQSLDQGLQFLIQYYNGEERAKGNILERFSAQQFPDLHSELNLSSLELGDSALYFCASSDLAGPYNEQFFGPGTRLTVL.

The count of this clone is one. In nucleotides, the CDR3 is TGTGCCACCAGCAGTTCTGGGGGGAGCACAGATACGCAGTATTTT. Protein product: CATSSSGGSTDTQYF. The chain is built from TRBV15 and TRBJ2-3; perhaps TRBD2 as D (6 bases). The length of the CDR3 is 15 residues. Germline values: CDR1 LNHNV, CDR2 YYDKDF (reference sequence). V lost 3 bases and J 0 bases, leaving 10 bases between the germline ends.

The V and J genes are TRBV7-9 and TRBJ2-3; TRBD2 is a possible D gene (5 bases). In germline, CDR1 is SEHNR, CDR2 FQNEAQ (reference sequence). Deletions cut 5 bases from V and 1 base from J, with 13 bases between. The CDR3 sequence is 15 residues long. The CDR3 bases are TGTGCCAGCAGCCCGAGAGGGCTTGGCACAGATACGCAGTATTTT. Translated: CASSPRGLGTDTQYF.

The rearrangement joins TRBV27 to TRBJ1-1; TRBD1 is a possible D gene (6 bases). This CDR3 is 12 amino acids long. The V gene lost 4 bases and the J gene lost 8 bases, with 11 bases spanning the gap. Germline values: CDR1 MNHEY, CDR2 SMNVEV (reference sequence). This CDR3 reads CASSYPGQEAFF. The CDR3 coding sequence is TGTGCCAGCAGTTACCCCGGACAGGAAGCTTTCTTT.

This clone was seen just once. This CDR3 reads CASSIVDSSTDTQYF. The CDR3 nucleotides are TGTGCCAGTAGTATAGTTGACTCTAGCACAGATACGCAGTATTTT. This chain uses TRBV19 with TRBJ2-3; unclear D gene. The CDR3 has 15 amino acids. The germline V gene has CDR1 LNHDA and CDR2 SQIVND (reference sequence). V was shortened by 1 base and J by 0 bases, with 8 bases between the two germline ends.

This rearrangement joins TRBV19 to TRBJ1-1; D unclear. V was shortened by 0 bases and J by 4 bases, with 9 bases between the two germline ends. Germline assignment: CDR1 LNHDA and CDR2 SQIVND (reference sequence). CDR3 length: 14 residues. The CDR3 region has the DNA TGTGCCAGTAGTATAGACGGCTGGAGCACTGAAGCTTTCTTT. It translates to CASSIDGWSTEAFF.

This clone was seen a single time. The rearrangement uses TRBV9 and TRBJ1-1; a possible D gene is TRBD1 (6 bases). The CDR3 is 14 amino acids. The V end was cut by 4 bases, the J end by 1 base, with 11 bases between. CDR1 and CDR2 (germline): SGDLS, YYNGEE. The DNA of the CDR3 is TGTGCCAGCAGCAGACAGGTCCAGAACACTGAAGCTTTCTTT. Its protein is CASSRQVQNTEAFF.

In this sample, this clone turned up once. V gene TRBV11-2 combines with J gene TRBJ2-6; D is unclear. V lost 4 bases and J 1 base, leaving 8 bases between the germline ends. CDR3 length: 15 amino acids. The germline V gene has CDR1 SGHAT and CDR2 FQNNGV. The CDR3 DNA sequence: TGTGCCAGCAGCTCTTCTTTGTCTGGGGCCAACGTCCTGACTTTC. It is translated as CASSSSLSGANVLTF.

This clone was counted a few times. V is TRBV7-3 and J is TRBJ2-1, with 9 bases aligning to TRBD2. Germline CDR1 reads SGHTA; CDR2 reads FQGTGA. With V trimmed by 5 bases and J by 7 bases, 21 bases remained unmatched. CDR3 length equals 19 residues. The CDR3 loop reads CASSPQTLLAGALSNEQFF. In DNA form, the CDR3 reads TGTGCCAGCAGCCCTCAGACCCTATTAGCGGGGGCCCTTAGTAATGAGCAGTTCTTC.